These T cell receptor beta chains were read from a single sample in a study of T cells expressing NK-cell markers. Reanalyzing the 5' RACE reads, TCRdb keeps one entry per CDR3 protein, without DNA. Its table records about 390,000 distinct CDR3 sequences. The source material was blood T cells: a sorted CD56 or NKG2C T cell subset, CD4+ or CD8+ T cells, or bulk PBMC T cells (not recorded which). The receptors derive from a woman between 45 and 65 years old in good health. Both conserved end residues are part of each CDR3.

TRBV5-1	TRBJ1-5	CASSYLKGYQPQHF
TRBV7-9	TRBJ1-2	CASSNARDVSDYGYTF
TRBV5-1	TRBJ2-4	CASSLTGDSNIQYF
TRBV12-3/TRBV12-4	TRBJ1-2	CASSQDRFNYGYTF
TRBV6-5	TRBJ1-1	CASSYWAIQNTEAFF
TRBV7-8	TRBJ2-7	CASSRVGAGASYEQYF
TRBV11-3	TRBJ2-3	CASSLVGLAADTQYF
TRBV13	TRBJ1-1	CASSLGDGRMNTEAFF
TRBV20-1	TRBJ1-4	CSARPGQDLGEKLFF
TRBV10-2	TRBJ2-3	CASSTELDTQYF
TRBV29-1	TRBJ2-2	CSVEDLGRKNTGELFF
TRBV9	TRBJ2-4	CASGGVGDIQYF
TRBV5-1	TRBJ2-7	CASSSSRDGYEQYF